Below, 2 T cell receptor beta chains from the same sample are listed, as sequenced in a study of response to subunit inactivated influenza vaccine. TCRdb reprocessed the RT-PCR reads via MiXCR and lists one record per CDR3 protein. The table shows about 700,000 distinct CDR3 sequences, with roughly 14% occurring only once. The sample in question was PBMCs from blood, obtained roughly 13 days after vaccination. These receptors all stem from a man aged 50 to 60 who received an inactivated influenza vaccine.

The J gene is TRBJ2-2, the V gene TRBV3-1; maybe TRBD2 (5 bases). V was trimmed by 1 base and J by 5 bases, leaving 14 bases between them. CDR1 LGHDT and CDR2 YNNKEL come from the germline V gene (reference sequence). The CDR3 length is 16 residues. In DNA, the CDR3 is TGTGCCAGCAGCCAAGCCGGGGTAGGTTGGACCGGGGAGCTGTTTTTT. This codes for CASSQAGVGWTGELFF.

This sequence joins TRBV6-1 and TRBJ1-1; weak D call: TRBD1 (5 bases). Trimming took off 6 bases at V and 11 bases at J, with 16 bases between the two ends. The CDR3 is 12 residues long. The germline V gene encodes CDR1 MNHNS and CDR2 SASEGT. The CDR3 sequence is CASSLTREAAFF. DNA for the CDR3: TGTGCCAGCAGCCTAACCAGGGAGGCGGCTTTCTTT.